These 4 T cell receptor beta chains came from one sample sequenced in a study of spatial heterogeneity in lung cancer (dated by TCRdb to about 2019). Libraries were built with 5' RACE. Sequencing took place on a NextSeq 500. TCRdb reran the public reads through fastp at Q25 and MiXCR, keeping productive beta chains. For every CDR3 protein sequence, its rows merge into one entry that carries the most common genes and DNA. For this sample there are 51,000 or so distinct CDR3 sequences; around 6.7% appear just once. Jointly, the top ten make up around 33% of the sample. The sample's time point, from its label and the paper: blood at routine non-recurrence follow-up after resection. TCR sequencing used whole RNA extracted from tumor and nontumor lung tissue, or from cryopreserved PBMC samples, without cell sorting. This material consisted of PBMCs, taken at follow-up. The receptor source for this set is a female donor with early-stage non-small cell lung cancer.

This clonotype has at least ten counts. The CDR3 coding sequence is TGTGCCAGCGGAGGGGGGTACCAAGAGACCCAGTACTTC. Translating gives CASGGGYQETQYF. The rearrangement joins TRBV7-2 to TRBJ2-5, with D possibly being TRBD1 or TRBD2 (6 bases each). The CDR3 is 13 residues long. V lost 8 bases and J 0 bases, leaving 10 bases between the germline ends. Germline V gene lookup returns CDR1 SGHTA and CDR2 FQGNSA.

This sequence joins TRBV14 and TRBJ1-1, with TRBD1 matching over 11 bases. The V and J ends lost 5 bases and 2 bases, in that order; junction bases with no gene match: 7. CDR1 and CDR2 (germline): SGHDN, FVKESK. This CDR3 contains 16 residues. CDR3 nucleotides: TGTGCCAGCAGCACCGGGACAGGGGGACCTAACACTGAAGCTTTCTTT. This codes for CASSTGTGGPNTEAFF.

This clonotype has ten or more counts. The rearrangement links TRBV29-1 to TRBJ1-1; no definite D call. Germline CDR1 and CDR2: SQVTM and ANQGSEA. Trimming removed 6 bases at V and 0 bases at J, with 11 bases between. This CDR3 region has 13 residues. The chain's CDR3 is CSVIRIMNTEAFF. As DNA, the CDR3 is TGCAGCGTAATCAGAATCATGAACACTGAAGCTTTCTTT.

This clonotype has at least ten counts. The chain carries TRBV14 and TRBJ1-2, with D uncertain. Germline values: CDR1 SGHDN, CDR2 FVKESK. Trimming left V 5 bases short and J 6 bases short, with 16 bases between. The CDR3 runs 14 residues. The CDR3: CASSVRTGVDGYTF. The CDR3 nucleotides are TGTGCCAGCAGCGTACGGACGGGCGTAGATGGCTACACCTTC.